This TCR beta chain emerged from a study of glioma-infiltrating T cells after dendritic cell vaccination. Sample time point: after dendritic cell vaccination, including at tumor progression/relapse. The repertoire was sequenced with immunoSEQ multiplex PCR; TCRdb's copy has only in-frame clones and lacks some. In the table there are 85,000 to 100,000 clones, about 85% of which are singletons. Per the germline V gene, CDR1 is MDHEN and CDR2 is SYDVKM. V was clipped by 7 bases and J by 11 bases; unmatched bases: 12. The CDR3 covers 14 residues. The chain uses TRBV28 and TRBJ1-1, with 11 positions matching TRBD1. This receptor was identified in a human donor with glioblastoma. Here the sequenced sample was blood, taken after dendritic cell vaccination. The CDR3 loop is CASTTGQGVDWAFF. CDR3 sequence (DNA): TGTGCCAGCACCACGGGACAGGGGGTAGATTGGGCTTTCTTT.